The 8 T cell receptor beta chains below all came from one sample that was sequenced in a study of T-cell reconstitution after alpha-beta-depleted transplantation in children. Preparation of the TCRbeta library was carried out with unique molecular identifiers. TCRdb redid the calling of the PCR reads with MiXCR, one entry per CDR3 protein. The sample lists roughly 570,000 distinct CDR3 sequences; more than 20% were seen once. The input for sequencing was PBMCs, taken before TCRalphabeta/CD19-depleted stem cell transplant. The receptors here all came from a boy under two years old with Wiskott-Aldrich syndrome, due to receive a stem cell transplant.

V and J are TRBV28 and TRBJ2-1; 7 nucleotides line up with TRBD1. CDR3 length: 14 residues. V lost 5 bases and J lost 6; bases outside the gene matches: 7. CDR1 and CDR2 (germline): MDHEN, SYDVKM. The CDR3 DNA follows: TGTGCCAGCAGTAGAGGGGGCCGGGGCAATGAGCAGTTCTTC. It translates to CASSRGGRGNEQFF.

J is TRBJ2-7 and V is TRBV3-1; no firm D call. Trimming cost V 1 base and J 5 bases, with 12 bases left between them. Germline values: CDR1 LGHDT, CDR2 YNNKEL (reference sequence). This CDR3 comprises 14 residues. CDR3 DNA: TGTGCCAGCAGCCAAGGGGTCGGCTTCCACGAGCAGTACTTC. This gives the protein CASSQGVGFHEQYF.

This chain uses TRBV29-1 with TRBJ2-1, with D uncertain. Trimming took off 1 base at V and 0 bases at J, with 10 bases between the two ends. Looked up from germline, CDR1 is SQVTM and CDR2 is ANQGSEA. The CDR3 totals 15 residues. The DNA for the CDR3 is TGCAGCGTTGAAGTATTGACGAGCTCCTACAATGAGCAGTTCTTC. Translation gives CSVEVLTSSYNEQFF.

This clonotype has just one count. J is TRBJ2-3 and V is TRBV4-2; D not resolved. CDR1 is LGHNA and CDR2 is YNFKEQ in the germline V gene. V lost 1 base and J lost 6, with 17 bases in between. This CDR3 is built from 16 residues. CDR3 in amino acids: CASSQGLQRDVDTQYF. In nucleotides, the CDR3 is TGTGCCAGCAGCCAAGGGCTACAACGTGACGTGGATACGCAGTATTTT.

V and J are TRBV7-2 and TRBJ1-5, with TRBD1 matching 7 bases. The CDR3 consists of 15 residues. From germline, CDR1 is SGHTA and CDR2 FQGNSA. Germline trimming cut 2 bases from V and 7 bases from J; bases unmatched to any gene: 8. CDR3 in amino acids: CASSLQGGAGQPQHF. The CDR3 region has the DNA TGTGCCAGCAGCTTACAGGGGGGGGCCGGCCAGCCCCAGCATTTT.

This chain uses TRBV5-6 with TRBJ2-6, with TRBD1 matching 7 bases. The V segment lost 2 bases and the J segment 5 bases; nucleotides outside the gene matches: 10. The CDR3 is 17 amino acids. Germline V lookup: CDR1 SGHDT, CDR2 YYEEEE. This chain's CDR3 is CASSLRTGSIRANVLTF. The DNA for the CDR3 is TGTGCCAGCAGCTTACGGACAGGTTCGATCCGGGCCAACGTCCTGACTTTC.

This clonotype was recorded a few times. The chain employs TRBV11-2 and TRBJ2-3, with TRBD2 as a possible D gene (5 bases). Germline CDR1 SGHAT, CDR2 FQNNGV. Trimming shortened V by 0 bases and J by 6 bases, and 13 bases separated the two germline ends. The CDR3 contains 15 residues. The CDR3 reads CASSLEAAPGDTQYF. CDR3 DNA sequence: TGTGCCAGCAGCTTAGAGGCGGCCCCGGGGGATACGCAGTATTTT.

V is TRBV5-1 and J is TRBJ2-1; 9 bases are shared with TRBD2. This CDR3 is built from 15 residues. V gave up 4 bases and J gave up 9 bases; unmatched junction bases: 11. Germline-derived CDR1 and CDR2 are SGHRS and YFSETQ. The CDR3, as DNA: TGCGCCAGCAGCCCAGGTAGCGGGAGCATCGGTGAGCAGTTCTTC. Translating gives CASSPGSGSIGEQFF.